Shown below are 26 T cell receptor beta chains from a single sample sequenced in a study of Graves' ophthalmopathy and Graves' hyperthyroidism. Amplification of TCR beta CDR3 regions used RNA transcripts. HTBI primers primed a first-round RT-PCR, and a second-round multiplex PCR followed. MiXCR, run by TCRdb on the multiplex PCR reads, gives a single entry per CDR3 protein. The repertoire holds hundreds of thousands of distinct CDR3 sequences, with around a fifth as singletons. Sequencing input: peripheral blood. These receptors were collected from a young woman with stable Graves' hyperthyroidism.

V gene TRBV20-1 combines with J gene TRBJ1-3; D unresolved. The CDR3 is 16 residues long. Trimming took 6 bases from V and 3 from J, leaving 21 bases between them. CDR1 is DFQATT and CDR2 is SNEGSKA in the germline V gene (reference sequence). The CDR3 DNA reads TGCAGTGCCACGCCATTAGGAGGGTTACGTGGAAACACCATATATTTT. Translation gives CSATPLGGLRGNTIYF.

The chain combines TRBV6-1 with TRBJ2-5; 11 bases are shared with TRBD2. V trimming: 7 bases; J trimming: 2 bases; junction bases outside the gene matches: 6. CDR1 and CDR2 from the germline V gene are MNHNS and SASEGT. This CDR3 has 15 residues. The CDR3 sequence is CASNKGLAEQETQYF. The CDR3 DNA reads TGTGCCAGCAACAAGGGACTAGCGGAACAAGAGACCCAGTACTTC.

The chain employs TRBV27 and TRBJ2-5, with D possibly TRBD2 on 5 matching bases. Between the trimmed V and J ends, which lost 1 base and 4 bases, there was a span of 16 bases. This CDR3 region has 16 residues. Germline CDR1 and CDR2: MNHEY and SMNVEV (reference sequence). CDR3 sequence reads: CASSLLYRGGAETQYF. DNA for the CDR3: TGTGCCAGCAGTTTATTGTACCGAGGAGGCGCAGAGACCCAGTACTTC.

There are many counts of this clonotype. V and J are TRBV4-1 and TRBJ2-4, with D possibly being TRBD2 (5 bases). V dropped 1 base and J dropped 1 base, with 11 bases sitting between them. The CDR3 has 16 amino acids. The germline CDR1 and CDR2 sequences are MGHRA and YSYEKL. CDR3 sequence reads: CASSQGNSDAKNIQYF. The CDR3 DNA is TGCGCCAGCAGCCAAGGAAATAGCGACGCCAAAAACATTCAGTACTTC.

This clonotype was counted at least ten times. The rearrangement links TRBV27 to TRBJ2-5, with D maybe TRBD2 (5 bases). V was cut by 5 bases and J by 5 bases, with 21 bases left in between. CDR1 and CDR2 (germline): MNHEY, SMNVEV (reference sequence). The CDR3 covers 16 residues. In nucleotides, the CDR3 is TGTGCCAGCAGTCTCTACCTAGCAGGAGAAGGGGAGACCCAGTACTTC. It codes for CASSLYLAGEGETQYF.

This clonotype appeared a few times. V usage is TRBV11-1 and J usage is TRBJ2-7; no definite D call. The germline CDR1 and CDR2 sequences are SGHAT and FQDESV (reference sequence). This CDR3 has 15 amino acids. V lost 1 base and J lost 2, with 12 bases in between. CDR3 loop: CASSLGPRRPYEQYF. In DNA, the CDR3 is TGTGCCAGCAGCTTAGGGCCAAGACGGCCCTACGAGCAGTACTTC.

This clonotype was recorded at least ten times. The genes are TRBV9 and TRBJ2-7, with TRBD2 identical over 13 bases. CDR3 size: 15 residues. J gave up 5 bases and V 2 bases, and 4 bases lay outside the gene matches. The germline CDR1 and CDR2 sequences are SGDLS and YYNGEE. CDR3 DNA sequence: TGTGCCAGCAGCGTCGGCGGACTAGCGGGAGACGAGCAGTACTTC. It is translated as CASSVGGLAGDEQYF.

This clonotype was detected many times. This chain uses TRBV28 with TRBJ1-2, with D possibly matching TRBD1 (6 bases). The ends were cut back, 3 bases at V and 8 bases at J, with 16 bases in the middle. The CDR3 length is 14 residues. Germline V lookup: CDR1 MDHEN, CDR2 SYDVKM. Here the CDR3 reads CASSLNRASGGYTF. The CDR3 DNA is TGTGCCAGCAGTTTGAACAGGGCTTCGGGCGGCTACACCTTC.

This clonotype was recorded many times. The rearrangement links TRBV3-1 to TRBJ2-7; no definite D call. CDR1 LGHDT and CDR2 YNNKEL come from the germline V gene (reference sequence). CDR3 length equals 17 residues. V lost 1 base, J lost 0 bases, and 16 bases lay in between. The CDR3 is CASSQAVLQRNSYEQYF. CDR3 in DNA: TGTGCCAGCAGCCAAGCGGTGTTGCAGCGAAACTCCTACGAGCAGTACTTC.

The gene calls are TRBV6-1 and TRBJ1-1, with D perhaps TRBD1 (5 bases). Trimming pared 6 bases from V and 0 bases from J, leaving 11 bases between. This CDR3 is built from 14 residues. The germline gives CDR1 MNHNS, CDR2 SASEGT. The CDR3 coding sequence is TGTGCCAGCAGACCCTCGACAGTGAACACTGAAGCTTTCTTT. It encodes CASRPSTVNTEAFF.

The chain has TRBV20-1 and TRBJ2-5; D not resolved. CDR3 length equals 11 residues. Trimming removed 0 bases from V and 10 bases from J, with 9 bases in between. Germline CDR1 reads DFQATT; CDR2 reads SNEGSKA (reference sequence). CDR3 protein: CSARDRPNQYF. CDR3 coding DNA: TGCAGTGCTAGAGATCGCCCCAACCAGTACTTC.

J is TRBJ2-1 and V is TRBV30, with D unclear. CDR1 is GTSNPN and CDR2 is SVGIG in the germline V gene (reference sequence). The CDR3 runs to 11 residues. V shed 3 bases and J shed 4 bases, with 4 bases lying between them. This CDR3 reads CAWSGYNEQFF. The CDR3 DNA sequence: TGTGCCTGGAGCGGGTACAATGAGCAGTTCTTC.

This clonotype was seen many times. The rearrangement links TRBV7-2 to TRBJ1-2; D ambiguous. The CDR3 extends over 13 amino acids. Germline V gene lookup returns CDR1 SGHTA and CDR2 FQGNSA. Trimming pared 2 bases from V and 8 bases from J, leaving 12 bases between. Written as DNA, the CDR3 is TGTGCCAGCAGCTTAATGGGTCCGGAGGGCTACACCTTC. Translating it yields CASSLMGPEGYTF.

This clonotype was recorded at least ten times. The CDR3 coding sequence is TGTGCCAGCAGTTTATCGCGCGAGGAGACCCAGTACTTC. It encodes CASSLSREETQYF. The genes are TRBV27 and TRBJ2-5; D gene unclear. Trimming pared 0 bases from V and 5 bases from J, leaving 7 bases between. This CDR3 is 13 amino acids long. Germline CDR1 and CDR2: MNHEY and SMNVEV (reference sequence).

This clonotype was counted at least ten times. Written as DNA, the CDR3 is TGTGCCAGCAGTGACAGGACAGGGCGAGAGACCCAGTACTTC. This translates into CASSDRTGRETQYF. V gene TRBV2 combines with J gene TRBJ2-5; 8 positions match TRBD1. This CDR3 contains 14 residues. V lost 3 bases and J lost 4; bases outside the gene matches: 4. The germline CDR1 and CDR2 sequences are SNHLY and FYNNEI.

The chain links TRBV12-3 or TRBV12-4 to TRBJ1-3; a possible D gene is TRBD1 (6 bases). Trimming took 4 bases from V and 8 from J, leaving 18 bases between them. The CDR3 covers 15 residues. For the CDR3, the DNA is TGTGCCAGCAGTTCCGGGACATCAGGGAGAGACACCATATATTTT. This sequence encodes CASSSGTSGRDTIYF.

CDR3 residues: CASSLGGVAGFGYTF. The CDR3 DNA sequence: TGTGCCAGCAGTTTAGGGGGCGTGGCAGGGTTTGGCTACACCTTC. The chain is built from TRBV12-3 or TRBV12-4 and TRBJ1-2; the D gene is possibly TRBD1 (5 bases). V was clipped by 1 base and J by 7 bases, with 16 bases between them. The CDR3 consists of 15 residues.

This chain connects TRBV12-3 or TRBV12-4 to TRBJ1-5, with TRBD1 identical over 8 bases. J lost 5 bases, V lost 5 bases, and 8 bases had no gene match. The length of the CDR3 is 15 residues. The CDR3 sequence: CASSPRTGKDQPQHF. Written as DNA, the CDR3 is TGTGCCAGCAGTCCCAGGACAGGGAAGGATCAGCCCCAGCATTTT.

This clonotype was counted at least ten times. The chain has TRBV6-2 or TRBV6-3 and TRBJ2-7; possibly TRBD2 for D (6 bases). Germline V CDR1 and CDR2: MNHEY, SVGEGT. This CDR3 spans 15 amino acids. V lost 3 bases and J lost 2, with 14 bases in between. CDR3 region: CASSYPGGMTYEQYF. The CDR3 DNA sequence: TGTGCCAGCAGTTATCCCGGCGGGATGACCTACGAGCAGTACTTC.

In this sample, this clonotype turned up many times. This chain links TRBV27 with TRBJ2-5; 12 nucleotides align to TRBD2. The CDR3 totals 19 residues. The V segment lost 2 bases and the J segment 5 bases; nucleotides outside the gene matches: 15. From germline, CDR1 is MNHEY and CDR2 SMNVEV (reference sequence). CDR3 nucleotides: TGTGCCAGCAGTTTAACGGGGCTAGCGGGAGGGCTATATTTGGAGACCCAGTACTTC. Residues: CASSLTGLAGGLYLETQYF.

The V gene is TRBV11-1, the J gene TRBJ2-6, with 9 bases matching TRBD1. CDR3 size: 19 residues. V dropped 5 bases and J dropped 0; count of bases not matched to a gene: 11. The germline gives CDR1 SGHAT, CDR2 FQDESV (reference sequence). CDR3 DNA: TGTGCCAGCAGCCTGACAATCGGGACAGGGAACTCTGGGGCCAACGTCCTGACTTTC. Translating gives CASSLTIGTGNSGANVLTF.

This clonotype has a count of ten or more. The chain carries TRBV6-1 and TRBJ1-1; TRBD1 aligns across 8 bases. Germline CDR1 and CDR2: MNHNS and SASEGT. The CDR3 covers 14 residues. With V trimmed by 4 bases and J by 5 bases, 6 bases remained unmatched. The CDR3 region has the DNA TGTGCCAGCAGTGCCGACAGGGGTTGGACTGAAGCTTTCTTT. Translation: CASSADRGWTEAFF.

This clonotype was observed many times. A read error may account for a junction end that differs from germline. The chain recombines TRBV11-2 with TRBJ2-7; D is undetermined. Germline CDR1 and CDR2: SGHAT and FQNNGV. The CDR3 has 11 residues. CDR3: CASRRKEVWNF. The CDR3, as DNA: TGTGCCAGCAGGCGTAAAGAGGTCTGGAACTTC. Variable domain in full (rest from reference TRBV11-2 and TRBJ2-7): EAGVAQSPRYKIIEKRQSVAFWCNPISGHATLYWYQQILGQGPKLLIQFQNNGVVDDSQLPKDRFSAERLKGVDSTLKIQPAKLEDSAVYLCASRRKEVWNFGPGTRLTVT.

This clonotype was seen ten or more times. The gene calls are TRBV6-2 or TRBV6-3 and TRBJ2-5; D uncertain. The CDR3 runs 15 residues. V dropped 0 bases and J dropped 4 bases, with 12 bases sitting between them. Germline V CDR1 and CDR2: MNHEY, SVGEGT. The CDR3 DNA sequence: TGTGCCAGCAGTTACTCGAGGAAGTGGGGAGAGACCCAGTACTTC. Protein sequence: CASSYSRKWGETQYF.

This clonotype was counted ten times or more. CDR3 DNA sequence: TGTGCCAGCAGTGATATGACGGAAGCTAACTATGGCTACACCTTC. As protein: CASSDMTEANYGYTF. The chain joins TRBV2 to TRBJ1-2; D gene unclear. Trimming removed 3 bases at V and 0 bases at J, with 11 bases between. The germline V gene has CDR1 SNHLY and CDR2 FYNNEI. The CDR3 extends over 15 amino acids.

Ten or more counts support this clonotype. V and J are TRBV7-2 and TRBJ1-5; possible D gene TRBD1, 5 bases. This CDR3 region has 15 residues. CDR1 and CDR2 (germline): SGHTA, FQGNSA. V was trimmed by 0 bases and J by 5 bases, leaving 11 bases between them. In DNA, the CDR3 is TGTGCCAGCAGCTTAGCGGGGACGCCGTATCAGCCCCAGCATTTT. Its translation is CASSLAGTPYQPQHF.